This is a list of T cell receptor beta chains from one sample in a study of blood T cell repertoires in COVID-19. Method: immunoSEQ multiplex PCR; TCRdb's copy keeps in-frame clones and lacks some. This sample yields about 240,000 clones, of which 70% to 90% are seen a single time; under 9% belongs to the top ten. Sequenced: peripheral blood. The receptor source for this set is a woman between 65 and 79 years old with active or convalescent COVID-19. Each CDR3 is given with its conserved first and last residue. The D gene is left open where the match is weak.

TRBV14	TRBJ1-6	17	.	CASSQKVLSSYNSPLHF	TGTGCCAGCAGCCAAAAAGTCCTGAGCTCCTATAATTCACCCCTCCACTTT
TRBV21-1	TRBJ2-1	19	.	CASSKAYFSGLSSYNEQFF	TGTGCCAGCAGCAAAGCCTACTTTAGCGGGCTGAGCTCCTACAATGAGCAGTTCTTC
TRBV7-2	TRBJ1-2	14	.	CASSLVRREGGYTF	TGTGCCAGCAGCTTAGTCCGCAGGGAGGGTGGCTACACCTTC
TRBV5-1	TRBJ1-1	11	.	CASSLDSEAFF	TGCGCCAGCAGCTTGGACTCTGAAGCTTTCTTT
TRBV7-9	TRBJ1-2	18	.	CASSSHLRLTNENYGYTF	.
TRBV5-1	TRBJ2-1	14	.	CASSSRGFYNEQFF	TGCGCCAGCAGCTCCCGGGGGTTCTACAATGAGCAGTTCTTC
TRBV18	TRBJ2-5	15	TRBD1	CASSAPGGLGETQYF	TGTGCCAGCTCAGCACCAGGGGGATTGGGAGAGACCCAGTACTTC
TRBV11-2	TRBJ1-2	14	.	CASSLGARNLASTF	TGTGCCAGCAGTTTAGGGGCCAGGAATTTGGCAAGCACCTTC
TRBV28	TRBJ1-5	17	.	CASSRSVGSFSNQPQHF	TGTGCCAGCAGTCGGTCCGTCGGGTCCTTTAGCAATCAGCCCCAGCATTTT
TRBV7-8	TRBJ2-1	15	TRBD2	CASSLAAGDYNEQFF	TGTGCCAGCAGCTTAGCAGCGGGGGACTACAATGAGCAGTTCTTC
TRBV19	TRBJ2-3	17	TRBD1	CASSIGTATTSTDTQYF	TGTGCCAGTAGTATTGGGACAGCCACGACCAGCACAGATACGCAGTATTTT
TRBV7-3	TRBJ2-2	13	.	CASTQGNTGELFF	TGTGCCAGCACCCAGGGAAACACCGGGGAGCTGTTTTTT
TRBV6-6	TRBJ2-4	16	.	CASEDTQILAKNIQYF	TGTGCCAGTGAGGACACTCAGATTCTAGCCAAAAACATTCAGTACTTC
TRBV21-1	TRBJ1-1	14	.	CASSISQRDTEAFF	TGTGCCAGCAGCATTTCCCAGCGGGACACTGAAGCTTTCTTT
TRBV3-1/TRBV3-2	TRBJ1-1	13	.	CASSQVWNTEAFF	TGTGCCAGCAGCCAAGTATGGAACACTGAAGCTTTCTTT
TRBV27	TRBJ1-2	13	.	CATSGQSGYGYTF	TGTGCCACCTCCGGACAGAGCGGCTATGGCTACACCTTC